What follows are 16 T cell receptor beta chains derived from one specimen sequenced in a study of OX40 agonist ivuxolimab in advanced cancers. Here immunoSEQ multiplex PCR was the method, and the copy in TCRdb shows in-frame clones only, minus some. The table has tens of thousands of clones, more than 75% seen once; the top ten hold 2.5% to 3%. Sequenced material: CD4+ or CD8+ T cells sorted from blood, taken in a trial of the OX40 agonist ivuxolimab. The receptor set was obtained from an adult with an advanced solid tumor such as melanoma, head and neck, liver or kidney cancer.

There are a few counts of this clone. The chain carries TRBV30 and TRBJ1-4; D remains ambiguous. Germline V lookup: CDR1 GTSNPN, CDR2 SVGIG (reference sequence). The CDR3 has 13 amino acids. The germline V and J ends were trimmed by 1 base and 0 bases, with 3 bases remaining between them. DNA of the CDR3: TGTGCCTGGAGTGCCTCAACTAATGAAAAACTGTTTTTT. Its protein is CAWSASTNEKLFF.

The CDR3: CASNLLGGEGTEAFF. The CDR3 region has the DNA TGTGCCAGCAACCTGCTAGGGGGCGAGGGGACTGAAGCTTTCTTT. The V call is TRBV28, the J call TRBJ1-1; 7 nucleotides agree with TRBD1. V shed 7 bases and J 5 bases; nucleotides not matched to a gene: 13. From germline, CDR1 is MDHEN and CDR2 SYDVKM. The CDR3 runs 15 residues.

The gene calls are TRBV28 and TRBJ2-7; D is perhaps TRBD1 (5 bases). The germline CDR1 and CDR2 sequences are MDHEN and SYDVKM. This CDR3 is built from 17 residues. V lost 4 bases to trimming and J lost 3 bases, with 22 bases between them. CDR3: CASSSGSTDKNLYEQYF. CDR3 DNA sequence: TGTGCCAGCAGTTCCGGATCGACAGATAAAAACCTCTACGAGCAGTACTTC.

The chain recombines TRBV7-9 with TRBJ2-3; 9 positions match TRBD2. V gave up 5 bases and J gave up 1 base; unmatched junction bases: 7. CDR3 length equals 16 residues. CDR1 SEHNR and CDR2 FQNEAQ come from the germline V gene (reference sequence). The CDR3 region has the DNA TGTGCCAGCAGCCCCGGGGGCGGGGGGGGCACAGATACGCAGTATTTT. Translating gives CASSPGGGGGTDTQYF.

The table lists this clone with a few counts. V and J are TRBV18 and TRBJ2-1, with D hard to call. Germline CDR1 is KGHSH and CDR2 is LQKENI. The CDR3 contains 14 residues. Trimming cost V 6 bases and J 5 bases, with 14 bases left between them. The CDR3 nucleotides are TGTGCCAGCTCCCCTAACCCCATGGACAATGAGCAGTTCTTC. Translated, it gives CASSPNPMDNEQFF.

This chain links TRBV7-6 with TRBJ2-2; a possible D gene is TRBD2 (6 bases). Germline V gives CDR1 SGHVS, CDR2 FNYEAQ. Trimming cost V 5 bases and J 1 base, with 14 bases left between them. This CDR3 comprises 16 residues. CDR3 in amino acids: CASSLGTSENTGELFF. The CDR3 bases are TGTGCCAGCAGCCTAGGGACTTCAGAGAACACCGGGGAGCTGTTTTTT.

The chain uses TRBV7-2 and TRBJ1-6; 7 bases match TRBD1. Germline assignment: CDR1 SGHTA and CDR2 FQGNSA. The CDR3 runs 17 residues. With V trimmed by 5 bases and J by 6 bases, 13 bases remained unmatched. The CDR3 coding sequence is TGTGCCAGCAGCCCACCACCGGGACAGAATTTTAATTCACCCCTCCACTTT. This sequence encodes CASSPPPGQNFNSPLHF. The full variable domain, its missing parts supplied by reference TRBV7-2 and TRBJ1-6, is GAGVSQSPSNKVTEKGKDVELRCDPISGHTALYWYRQSLGQGLEFLIYFQGNSAPDKSGLPSDRFSAERTGGSVSTLTIQRTQQEDSAVYLCASSPPPGQNFNSPLHFGNGTRLTVT.

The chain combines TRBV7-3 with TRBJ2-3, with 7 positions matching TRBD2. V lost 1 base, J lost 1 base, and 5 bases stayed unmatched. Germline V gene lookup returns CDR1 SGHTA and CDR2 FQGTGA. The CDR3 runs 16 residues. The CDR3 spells CASSLMGAGGTDTQYF. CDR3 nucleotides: TGTGCCAGCAGCTTAATGGGCGCGGGGGGCACAGATACGCAGTATTTT.

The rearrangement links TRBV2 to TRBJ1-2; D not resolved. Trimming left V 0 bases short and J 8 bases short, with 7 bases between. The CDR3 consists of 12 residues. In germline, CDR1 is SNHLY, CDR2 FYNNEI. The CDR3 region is CASSEARGGYTF. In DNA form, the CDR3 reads TGTGCCAGCAGTGAAGCCAGAGGAGGCTACACCTTC.

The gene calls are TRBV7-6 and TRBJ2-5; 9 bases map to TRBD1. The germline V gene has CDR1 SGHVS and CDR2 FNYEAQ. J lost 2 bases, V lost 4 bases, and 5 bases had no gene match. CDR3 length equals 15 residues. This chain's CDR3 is CASSSTGGEQETQYF. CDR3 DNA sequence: TGTGCCAGCAGCTCGACAGGGGGGGAACAAGAGACCCAGTACTTC.

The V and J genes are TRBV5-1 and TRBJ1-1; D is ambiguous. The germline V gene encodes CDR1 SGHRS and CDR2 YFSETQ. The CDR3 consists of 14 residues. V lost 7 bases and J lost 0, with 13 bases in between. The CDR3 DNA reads TGCGCCAGCGCCGAATCGTTTCTGAACACTGAAGCTTTCTTT. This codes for CASAESFLNTEAFF. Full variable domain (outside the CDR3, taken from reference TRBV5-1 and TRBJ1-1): KAGVTQTPRYLIKTRGQQVTLSCSPISGHRSVSWYQQTPGQGLQFLFEYFSETQRNKGNFPGRFSGRQFSNSRSEMNVSTLELGDSALYLCASAESFLNTEAFFGQGTRLTVV.

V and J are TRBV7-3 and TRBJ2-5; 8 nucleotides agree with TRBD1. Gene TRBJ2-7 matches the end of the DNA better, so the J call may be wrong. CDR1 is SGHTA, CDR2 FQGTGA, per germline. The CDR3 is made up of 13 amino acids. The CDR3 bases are TGTGCCAGCGGACAGGGAGGCTCCTACGAGCAGTACTTC. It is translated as CASGQGGSYEQYF.

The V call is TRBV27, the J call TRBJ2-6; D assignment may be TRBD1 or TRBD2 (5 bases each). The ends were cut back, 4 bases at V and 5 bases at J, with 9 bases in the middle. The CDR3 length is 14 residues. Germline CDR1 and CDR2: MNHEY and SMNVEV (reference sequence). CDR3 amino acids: CASSWDRRANVLTF. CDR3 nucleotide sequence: TGTGCCAGCAGTTGGGACCGCCGGGCCAACGTCCTGACTTTC.

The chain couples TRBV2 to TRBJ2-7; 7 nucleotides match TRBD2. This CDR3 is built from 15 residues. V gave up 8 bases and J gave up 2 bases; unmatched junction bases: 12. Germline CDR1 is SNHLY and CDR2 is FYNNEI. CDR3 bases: TGTGCCAGCTCCTTCGGGGGGTCGATCGCCTACGAGCAGTACGTC. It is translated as CASSFGGSIAYEQYV.

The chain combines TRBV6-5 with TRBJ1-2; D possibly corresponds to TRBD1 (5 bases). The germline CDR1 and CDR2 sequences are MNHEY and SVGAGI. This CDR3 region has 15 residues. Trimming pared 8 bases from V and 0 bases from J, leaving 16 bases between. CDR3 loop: CASGKQGRANYGYTF. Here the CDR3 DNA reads TGTGCCAGCGGAAAGCAGGGACGAGCTAACTATGGCTACACCTTC.

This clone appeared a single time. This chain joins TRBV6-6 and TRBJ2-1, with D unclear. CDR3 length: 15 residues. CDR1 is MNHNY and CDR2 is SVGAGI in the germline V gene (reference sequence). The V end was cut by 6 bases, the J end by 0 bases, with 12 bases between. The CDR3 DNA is TGTGCCAGCAGCCTCCAGGTCAGCTCCTACAATGAGCAGTTCTTC. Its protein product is CASSLQVSSYNEQFF.